These 5 T cell receptor beta chains came from one sample sequenced in a study of T-cell reconstitution after alpha-beta-depleted transplantation in children (dated by TCRdb to about 2016). The treatment or condition label for this specimen denotes: allogeneic hematopoietic cell transplantation with graft depleted of TCRalphabeta T cells and CD19 B cells. Preparation of the library involved PCR. The data were produced on an Illumina HiSeq 2500. TCR libraries were prepared with molecular barcoding, using unique molecular identifiers to normalize TCRbeta repertoire quantification. Using fastp at Q25 and MiXCR, TCRdb reprocessed the public reads and kept productive beta chains. Identical CDR3 proteins give one entry, which carries the most common genes and DNA. The sample includes more than 200,000 distinct CDR3 sequences, with over 15% observed a single time. The ten largest clones take up roughly two fifths of the sample.

The material sequenced was PBMCs, mostly from graft donor cells, taken 360 days after TCRalphabeta/CD19-depleted stem cell transplant. These receptors originate from a male patient aged 2 to 10 who had a stem cell transplant for acute lymphoblastic leukemia, so the T cells may come from the graft donor.

The J gene is TRBJ2-1, the V gene TRBV7-2, with 7 bases lining up with TRBD1. Germline lookup yields CDR1 SGHTA and CDR2 FQGNSA. The CDR3 is 17 amino acids. Trimming cost V 5 bases and J 3 bases; bases outside gene matches: 13. CDR3: CASSPNVDRVVYNEQFF. Written as DNA, the CDR3 is TGTGCCAGCAGCCCTAACGTCGACAGGGTAGTCTACAATGAGCAGTTCTTC. Full variable domain (outside the CDR3, taken from reference TRBV7-2 and TRBJ2-1): GAGVSQSPSNKVTEKGKDVELRCDPISGHTALYWYRQSLGQGLEFLIYFQGNSAPDKSGLPSDRFSAERTGGSVSTLTIQRTQQEDSAVYLCASSPNVDRVVYNEQFFGPGTRLTVL.

The table lists this clonotype with a few counts. CDR3 amino acids: CATSSRSRDSRWDEQFF. The DNA of the CDR3 is TGTGCCACCAGCAGCCGTAGCCGGGACTCTAGGTGGGATGAGCAGTTCTTC. This sequence joins TRBV15 and TRBJ2-1, with a tentative D call TRBD2 (6 bases). The CDR3 runs 17 residues. Germline V gives CDR1 LNHNV, CDR2 YYDKDF (reference sequence). V was cut by 3 bases and J by 8 bases, with 23 bases left in between.

A few counts support this clonotype. V is TRBV2 and J is TRBJ1-6; 7 bases match TRBD1. This CDR3 contains 12 residues. V lost 5 bases, J lost 9 bases, and 1 base stayed unmatched. Germline assignment: CDR1 SNHLY and CDR2 FYNNEI. CDR3 sequence: CASSQGVSPLHF. CDR3 sequence (DNA): TGTGCCAGCAGTCAGGGGGTTTCACCCCTCCACTTT.

The chain recombines TRBV12-3 or TRBV12-4 with TRBJ1-1, with D perhaps TRBD1 (5 bases). CDR3 length equals 15 residues. V shed 6 bases and J shed 4 bases, with 18 bases lying between them. CDR3: CASSNTQGGATEAFF. The DNA for the CDR3 is TGTGCCAGCAGCAATACCCAGGGAGGGGCCACTGAAGCTTTCTTT.

The V and J genes are TRBV29-1 and TRBJ2-7; 9 bases fit TRBD1. Per the germline V gene, CDR1 is SQVTM and CDR2 is ANQGSEA. The V gene end was trimmed by 6 bases and the J gene end by 6 bases; junction bases not matched to a gene: 6. The CDR3 has 12 residues. In DNA form, the CDR3 reads TGCAGCGTGGACAGGGGTTCGGGCGAGCAGTACTTC. Translated: CSVDRGSGEQYF.